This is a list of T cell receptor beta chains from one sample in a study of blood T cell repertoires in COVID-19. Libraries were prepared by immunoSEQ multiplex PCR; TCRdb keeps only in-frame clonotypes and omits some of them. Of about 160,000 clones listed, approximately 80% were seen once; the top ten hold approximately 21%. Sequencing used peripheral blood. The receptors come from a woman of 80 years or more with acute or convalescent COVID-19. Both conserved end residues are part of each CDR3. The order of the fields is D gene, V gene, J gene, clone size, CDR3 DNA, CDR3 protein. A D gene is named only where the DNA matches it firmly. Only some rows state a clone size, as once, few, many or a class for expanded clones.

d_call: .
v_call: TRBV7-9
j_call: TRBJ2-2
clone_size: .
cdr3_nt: TGTGCCAGCAGGTCCGGGACACCGAACACCGGGGAGCTGTTTTTT
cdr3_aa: CASRSGTPNTGELFF

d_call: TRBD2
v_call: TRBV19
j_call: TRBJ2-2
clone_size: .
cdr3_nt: TGTGCCAGTAGTATAGGAGCGGGAGGGCCTTCAGGGGAGCTGTTTTTT
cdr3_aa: CASSIGAGGPSGELFF

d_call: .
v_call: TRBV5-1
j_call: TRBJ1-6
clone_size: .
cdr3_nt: TGCGCCAGCAGCTTGGACGGGGGGGTATCACCCCTCCACTTT
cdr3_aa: CASSLDGGVSPLHF

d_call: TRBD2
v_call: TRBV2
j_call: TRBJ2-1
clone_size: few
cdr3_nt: TGTGCCAGTCTATCCGGGACTAGCGGATACAATGAGCAGTTCTTC
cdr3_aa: CASLSGTSGYNEQFF

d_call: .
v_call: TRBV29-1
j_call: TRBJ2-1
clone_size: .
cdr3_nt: TGCAGCGTTGAAGAATTAGGCGGAGCCTACAATGAGCAGTTCTTC
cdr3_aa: CSVEELGGAYNEQFF

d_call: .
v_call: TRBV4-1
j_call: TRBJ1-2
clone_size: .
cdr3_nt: TGCGCCAGCAGCCCGAGCCGGGGTTATGGCTATGGCTACACCTTC
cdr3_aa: CASSPSRGYGYGYTF

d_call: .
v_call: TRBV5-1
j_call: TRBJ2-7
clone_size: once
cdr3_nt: TGCGCCAGCAGCTTGGTGCCCTCGGGGGACGAGCAGTACTTC
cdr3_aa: CASSLVPSGDEQYF

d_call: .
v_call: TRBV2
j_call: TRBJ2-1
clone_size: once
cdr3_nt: TGTGCCAGCACTCTAGTCAATGAGCAGTTCTTC
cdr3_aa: CASTLVNEQFF

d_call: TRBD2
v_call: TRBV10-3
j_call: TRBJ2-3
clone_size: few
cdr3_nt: TGTGCCATCAGTGGAGCGGGAAGTGGCACAGATACGCAGTATTTT
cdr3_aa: CAISGAGSGTDTQYF

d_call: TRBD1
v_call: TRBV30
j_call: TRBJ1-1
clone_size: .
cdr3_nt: TGTGCCTACCGGACAGGGGGGTACACTGAAGCTTTCTTT
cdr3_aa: CAYRTGGYTEAFF

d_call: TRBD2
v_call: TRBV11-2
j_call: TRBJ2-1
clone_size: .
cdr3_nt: TGTGCCAGCTCCCTTTGGGACTACCCTGGGAATGAGCAGTTCTTC
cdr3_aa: CASSLWDYPGNEQFF

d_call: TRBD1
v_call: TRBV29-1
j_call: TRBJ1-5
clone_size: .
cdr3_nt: TGCAGCGTCCGGGACAGCAACTATCAGCCCCAGCATTTT
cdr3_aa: CSVRDSNYQPQHF

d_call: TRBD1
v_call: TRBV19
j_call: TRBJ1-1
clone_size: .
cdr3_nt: TGTGCCAGTAGGACTCCGGGACAGGGAGGTACTGAAGCTTTCTTT
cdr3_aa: CASRTPGQGGTEAFF

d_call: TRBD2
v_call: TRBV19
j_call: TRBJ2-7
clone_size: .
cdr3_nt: TGTGCCAGTAGTACAGGACTAGCCGGATCCTACGAGCAGTACTTC
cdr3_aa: CASSTGLAGSYEQYF

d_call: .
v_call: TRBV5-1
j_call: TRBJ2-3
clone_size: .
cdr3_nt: TGCGCCAGCAGCTTCGGGACTGGGGGCACAGATACGCAGTATTTT
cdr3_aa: CASSFGTGGTDTQYF

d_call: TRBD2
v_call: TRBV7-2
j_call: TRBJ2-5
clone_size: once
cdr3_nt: TGTGCCAGCAGCCCGGGACTAGCGGGGGGGGGAGAGACCCAGTACTTC
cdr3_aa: CASSPGLAGGGETQYF

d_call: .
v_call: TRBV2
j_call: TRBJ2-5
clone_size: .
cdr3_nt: TGTGCAACCAACCAGGGGCCGCAAGAGACCCAGTACTTC
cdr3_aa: CATNQGPQETQYF

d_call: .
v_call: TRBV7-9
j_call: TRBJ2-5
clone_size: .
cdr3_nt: TGTGCCAGCAGCTTGTCAACCCGAGGGTTTCGGGAGACCCAGTACTTC
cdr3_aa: CASSLSTRGFRETQYF

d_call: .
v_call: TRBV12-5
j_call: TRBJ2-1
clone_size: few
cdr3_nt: TGTGCTAGTGGTTTGCCGCGAGGGGGGGGTGAGCAGTTCTTC
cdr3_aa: CASGLPRGGGEQFF

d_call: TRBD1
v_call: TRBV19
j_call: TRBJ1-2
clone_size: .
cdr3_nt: TGTGCCAGTAGTATAGCCGTGGCAGGGGGTGGCTACACCTTC
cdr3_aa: CASSIAVAGGGYTF

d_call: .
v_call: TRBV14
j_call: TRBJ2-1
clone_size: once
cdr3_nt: TGTGCCAGCAGCCAAGATTTGCGGGGGCTTGTCTTCTTC
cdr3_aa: CASSQDLRGLVFF

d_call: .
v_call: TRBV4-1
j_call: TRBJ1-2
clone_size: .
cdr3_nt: TGCGCCAGCAGCCAAGCGAACGCGGGCGGCGGGTATGGCTACACCTTC
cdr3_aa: CASSQANAGGGYGYTF

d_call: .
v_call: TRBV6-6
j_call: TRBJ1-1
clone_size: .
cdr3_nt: TGTGCCAGCAGCCCAGACAGTGAAGCTTTCTTT
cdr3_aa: CASSPDSEAFF